This T cell receptor beta chain was recorded in a study of blood T cell repertoires in COVID-19. Profiled with immunoSEQ multiplex PCR; TCRdb holds only in-frame clones, not every one. The sample has 400,000 to 450,000 clones; 90% are singletons. Per germline, CDR1 DFQATT and CDR2 SNEGSKA (reference sequence). The V gene lost 8 bases and the J gene lost 5 bases, with 10 bases spanning the gap. CDR3 length: 10 residues. The chain is built from TRBV20-1 and TRBJ2-7, with unresolved D. The sequenced sample consisted of PBMCs or T cells enriched from blood (not recorded which). This receptor was obtained from a man aged 18 to 29 who had recovered from COVID-19. CDR3: CSYLLHEQYF. The CDR3 DNA reads TGCAGTTACCTCCTACACGAGCAGTACTTC.